This TCR beta chain was profiled in a study of control samples from healthy donors and cancer patients. Germline values: CDR1 MGHRA, CDR2 YSYEKL. The CDR3 extends over 16 amino acids. Trimming pared 1 base from V and 2 bases from J, leaving 15 bases between. Using immunoSEQ multiplex PCR, the repertoire was profiled, and TCRdb retains in-frame clones only, with some absent. The data hold about 90,000 clones, with about nine tenths observed a single time. Sequencing was performed on blood. This sequence was found in a woman aged 18-30 years in good health. This rearrangement joins TRBV4-1 to TRBJ2-7; D may match TRBD1 or TRBD2 (5 bases each). Written as DNA, the CDR3 is TGCGCCAGCAGCCAAGGAGGAGGAACAGGAACCTACGAGCAGTACTTC. Protein sequence: CASSQGGGTGTYEQYF.